Each of the 4 T cell receptor beta chains below was sequenced from the same sample in a study of blood T cells in healthy people across ages. Combining a sample-barcoded 5' primer with a J-beta primer mix, a second PCR ran for about 7 to 11 cycles. TCRdb analysed the 5' RACE reads with MiXCR anew, one entry per CDR3 protein. The sample yields under 1 million distinct CDR3 sequences, 40% to 50% seen once. The sequenced sample consisted of blood. The origin of the receptors is a man aged 60 to 69 in good health.

The J gene is TRBJ2-7, the V gene TRBV15; TRBD2 matches 8 bases. This CDR3 region has 15 residues. Germline V gene sequence: CDR1 LNHNV, CDR2 YYDKDF (reference sequence). V was clipped by 1 base and J by 1 base; unmatched bases: 3. DNA for the CDR3: TGTGCCACCAGCAGAGGAGGACTAGCTTCCTACGAGCAGTACTTC. Residues: CATSRGGLASYEQYF.

This clonotype showed up just once. The chain's CDR3 is CASSFGQGGFGELFF. As DNA, the CDR3 is TGCGCCAGCAGCTTCGGACAGGGGGGGTTCGGGGAGCTGTTTTTT. This chain connects TRBV5-1 to TRBJ2-2; 10 nucleotides agree with TRBD1. CDR1 and CDR2 (germline): SGHRS, YFSETQ. There are 15 residues in the CDR3. V lost 2 bases and J lost 7; bases outside the gene matches: 5.

The chain recombines TRBV6-6 with TRBJ2-1; TRBD1 agrees at 7 bases. CDR1 MNHNY and CDR2 SVGAGI come from the germline V gene (reference sequence). The V segment lost 6 bases and the J segment 9 bases; nucleotides outside the gene matches: 5. This CDR3 has 12 residues. CDR3 bases: TGTGCCAGCAGAAAACAGGGGTTTGAGCAGTTCTTC. This encodes CASRKQGFEQFF.

This chain connects TRBV4-1 to TRBJ2-7; the match to TRBD2 covers 13 bases. Germline CDR1 MGHRA, CDR2 YSYEKL. V was pared by 1 base and J by 7 bases, with 13 bases of the junction left unmatched. The length of the CDR3 is 18 residues. CDR3 residues: CASSQGPGLAGPYNEQYF. CDR3 DNA: TGCGCCAGCAGCCAAGGCCCGGGACTAGCGGGGCCTTACAATGAGCAGTACTTC.